This T cell receptor (beta chain) came from a study of CD8 T cells in ankylosing spondylitis. Study-wide points: Reportedly, disease-linked clones are significantly enriched in ankylosing spondylitis patients' matched synovial fluid. Past studies reported some motif variants in reactive arthritis synovial fluid and blood.

In regard to this clonotype: Its antigen is as yet unknown.

TCRdb ran MiXCR on the 5' RACE reads and lists one entry per CDR3 protein. The sample lists fewer than 130,000 distinct CDR3 sequences, about 25% occurring once. CDR1 and CDR2 from the germline V gene are SEHNR and FQNEAQ (reference sequence). This CDR3 is 14 amino acids long. Trimming cost V 4 bases and J 2 bases, with 11 bases left between them. V is TRBV7-9 and J is TRBJ1-2, with D unresolved. Material for sequencing was synovial fluid, either unsorted or a sorted T cell fraction (not recorded which). The source is a male donor with ankylosing spondylitis. This chain's CDR3 is CASSWISSNYGYTF. In DNA form, the CDR3 reads TGTGCCAGCAGCTGGATAAGCTCAAACTATGGCTACACCTTC.